This is a list of T cell receptor beta chains from one sample in a study of identical twins' blood T cells. TCRdb independently ran MiXCR on the 5' RACE reads; one entry per CDR3 protein. The table shows hundreds of thousands of distinct CDR3 sequences, with roughly 28% occurring only once. Sample: PBMCs. These receptors were collected from a woman between 18 and 55 years old in good health. CDR3s leave out the opening cysteine and the closing phenylalanine or tryptophan. A D gene is named only where the DNA matches it firmly. Clone size is stated in some rows and not others, as once, few, many or a class when expanded.

v_gene	d_gene	j_gene	abundance	CDR3aa
TRBV4-2	.	TRBJ2-3	.	ASSQDGDRTDTQY
TRBV20-1	.	TRBJ1-1	.	GAFLDGTLEAF
TRBV29-1	.	TRBJ2-1	few	SVDKGYEQF
TRBV6-2/TRBV6-3	.	TRBJ1-2	few	ASSKGQLYGYT
TRBV9	TRBD1	TRBJ2-1	.	ASSVGRDRDNEQF
TRBV29-1	.	TRBJ2-1	.	SVGPGFEQF
TRBV19	.	TRBJ1-2	few	ASYVGYGYT
TRBV11-3	.	TRBJ2-3	.	ASSALASSTDTQC
TRBV9	.	TRBJ1-1	many	ASSVGGATEAF
TRBV20-1	.	TRBJ1-1	.	SARNPRINTEAF
TRBV20-1	TRBD2	TRBJ2-3	.	SASGLAGSDTQY
TRBV9	.	TRBJ2-5	.	ASSSTNRETRY
TRBV9	TRBD1	TRBJ1-2	few	ASSEGTAGYGYT
TRBV27	TRBD1	TRBJ1-2	few	ASSLTGLLRDGYT
TRBV29-1	.	TRBJ2-7	many	SVGSGTYEQY
TRBV20-1	.	TRBJ1-2	.	SASTGISYT
TRBV9	.	TRBJ1-4	.	ASSTLGTLNEELF
TRBV7-8	.	TRBJ2-5	few	ASVMGTQETQY
TRBV20-1	TRBD1	TRBJ2-5	many	SARGDRKETQY
TRBV2	TRBD1	TRBJ1-5	.	ASRGTGYQPQH
TRBV6-1	TRBD1	TRBJ1-2	few	ASSAYRGRNT
TRBV19	.	TRBJ1-3	.	ASVWGDGNTIY
TRBV20-1	TRBD1	TRBJ1-4	.	SARQGAGSEKLF
TRBV12-5	.	TRBJ2-1	few	ASGLNQRAYNEQF
TRBV5-1	.	TRBJ2-3	many	ASSFLSSVSTDTQY
TRBV2	.	TRBJ2-3	many	ASSPLNTGGTDTQY
TRBV29-1	.	TRBJ1-1	few	SVKQTINTEAF
TRBV6-5	.	TRBJ2-6	.	ASSRLTGANVLT
TRBV11-2	.	TRBJ2-1	.	ASSLDRTGNEQF
TRBV7-2	.	TRBJ2-1	many	ASSLTRNNEQF
TRBV29-1	.	TRBJ1-1	.	SVERGERTEAF
TRBV12-5	.	TRBJ1-3	.	ASGTRAEATIY
TRBV5-1	.	TRBJ2-1	.	ASSMGEWAHNEQF
TRBV19	.	TRBJ1-4	once	ASSIWGANEKLF
TRBV9	.	TRBJ2-1	.	ASSVGTAGSSCNEQF
TRBV5-1	.	TRBJ2-1	.	ASSFPPNNEQF
TRBV20-1	.	TRBJ2-2	many	SARPLSATGELF
TRBV10-3	.	TRBJ1-5	few	AISESRESNQPQH
TRBV7-6	.	TRBJ2-1	.	ASRNRPRDYNEQF
TRBV5-6	.	TRBJ1-4	few	ASSFVLSEKLF
TRBV2	.	TRBJ1-1	.	ASSGGINTEAF
TRBV6-2/TRBV6-3	TRBD2	TRBJ2-3	few	ASATGGDTQY
TRBV6-5	TRBD1	TRBJ2-2	.	ATGDRVLARTGELF
TRBV12-3/TRBV12-4	TRBD1	TRBJ1-1	many	ASSLMGQTEAF
TRBV10-3	.	TRBJ2-1	many	AISGYNEQF
TRBV14	.	TRBJ1-2	few	ASSQDLGTIRNGYT
TRBV7-6	.	TRBJ1-5	.	ASSLEEYQPQH
TRBV12-3/TRBV12-4	.	TRBJ2-2	many	ASSQRGELF
TRBV7-2	.	TRBJ1-6	many	ASSLGIRSPLH
TRBV3-1	.	TRBJ1-5	few	ASSQGVRGEQPQH